This T cell receptor beta chain was recorded in a study of T cell responses to AZD1222 COVID-19 vaccine. Points from the study as a whole: A mostly white British donor set with more females was recruited, and clonal diversity was possibly underestimated. Nearly half of spike-specific TCRs reportedly target variant regions that are unmutated in the B.1.351 and B.1.1.7 variants. Among those given AZD1222, only five or six were seropositive at baseline.

In regard to this clone: Its antigen is unknown.

V shed 2 bases and J shed 12 bases, with 18 bases lying between them. Per germline, CDR1 MNHEY and CDR2 SVGEGT. There are 14 residues in the CDR3. The method was immunoSEQ multiplex PCR; TCRdb's version includes in-frame clones alone and lacks a portion of them. Of 100,000 to 150,000 clones in the sample, roughly 87% were seen once. V usage is TRBV6-2 or TRBV6-3 and J usage is TRBJ2-3; a weak D match, TRBD2 (5 bases). Sequencing was performed on peripheral blood, taken on day 0 of AZD1222 vaccination. The sequence came from an adult in good health. CDR3 sequence (DNA): TGTGCCAGCAGTTACCCGCCTAGCACAGATCCCCAGTATTTT. It codes for CASSYPPSTDPQYF.